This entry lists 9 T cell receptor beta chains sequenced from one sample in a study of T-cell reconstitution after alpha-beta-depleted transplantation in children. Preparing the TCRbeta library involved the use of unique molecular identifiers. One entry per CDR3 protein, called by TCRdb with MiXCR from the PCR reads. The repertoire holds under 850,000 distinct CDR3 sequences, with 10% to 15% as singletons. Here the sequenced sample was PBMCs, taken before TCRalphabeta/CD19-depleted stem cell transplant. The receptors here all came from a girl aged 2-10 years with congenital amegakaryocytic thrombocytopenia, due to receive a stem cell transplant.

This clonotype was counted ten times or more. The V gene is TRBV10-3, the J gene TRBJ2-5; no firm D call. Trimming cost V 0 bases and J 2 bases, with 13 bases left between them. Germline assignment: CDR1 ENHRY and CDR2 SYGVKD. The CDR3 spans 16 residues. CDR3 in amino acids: CAISESDETSQETQYF. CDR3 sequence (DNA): TGTGCCATCAGTGAGTCGGATGAGACATCTCAAGAGACCCAGTACTTC.

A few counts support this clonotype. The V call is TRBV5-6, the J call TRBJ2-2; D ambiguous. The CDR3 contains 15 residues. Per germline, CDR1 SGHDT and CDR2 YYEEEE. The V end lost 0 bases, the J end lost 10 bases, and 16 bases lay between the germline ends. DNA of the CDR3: TGTGCCAGCAGCTTGGTCTTCAGCGAGCATGAGGAGCTGTTTTTT. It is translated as CASSLVFSEHEELFF. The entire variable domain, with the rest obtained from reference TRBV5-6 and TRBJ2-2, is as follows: DAGVTQSPTHLIKTRGQQVTLRCSPKSGHDTVSWYQQALGQGPQFIFQYYEEEERQRGNFPDRFSGHQFPNYSSELNVNALLLGDSALYLCASSLVFSEHEELFFGEGSRLTVL.

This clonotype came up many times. The CDR3, as DNA: TGCGCCAGCAGCTTGGCAACAGGGGCCCGTACAGATACGCAGTATTTT. Residues: CASSLATGARTDTQYF. This chain links TRBV5-1 with TRBJ2-3, with 7 bases lining up with TRBD1. From germline, CDR1 is SGHRS and CDR2 YFSETQ. The CDR3 covers 16 residues. The trim removed 0 bases at V and 3 bases at J, leaving 7 bases unmatched.

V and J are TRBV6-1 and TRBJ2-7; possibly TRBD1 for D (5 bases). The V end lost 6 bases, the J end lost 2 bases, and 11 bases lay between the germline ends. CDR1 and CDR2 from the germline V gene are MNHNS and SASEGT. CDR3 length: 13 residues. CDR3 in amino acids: CASSLQAAYEQYF. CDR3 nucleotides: TGTGCCAGCAGCCTACAGGCCGCCTACGAGCAGTACTTC.

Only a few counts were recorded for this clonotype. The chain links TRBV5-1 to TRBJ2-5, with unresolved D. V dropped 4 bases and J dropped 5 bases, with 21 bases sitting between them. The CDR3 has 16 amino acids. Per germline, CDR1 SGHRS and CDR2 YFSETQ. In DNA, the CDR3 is TGCGCCAGCAGCCTGTTGTATGAACGTGAAGTCGAGACCCAGTACTTC. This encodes CASSLLYEREVETQYF.

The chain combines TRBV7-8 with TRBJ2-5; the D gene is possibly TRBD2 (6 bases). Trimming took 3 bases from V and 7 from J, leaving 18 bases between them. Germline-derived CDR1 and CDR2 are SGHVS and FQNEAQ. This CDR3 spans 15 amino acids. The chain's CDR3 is CASSLPWGSEGTQYF. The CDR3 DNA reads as TGTGCCAGCAGCTTGCCCTGGGGGTCGGAGGGGACCCAGTACTTC. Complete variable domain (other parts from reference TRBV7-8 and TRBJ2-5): GAGVSQSPRYKVAKRGQDVALRCDPISGHVSLFWYQQALGQGPEFLTYFQNEAQLDKSGLPSDRFFAERPEGSVSTLKIQRTQQEDSAVYLCASSLPWGSEGTQYFGPGTRLLVL.

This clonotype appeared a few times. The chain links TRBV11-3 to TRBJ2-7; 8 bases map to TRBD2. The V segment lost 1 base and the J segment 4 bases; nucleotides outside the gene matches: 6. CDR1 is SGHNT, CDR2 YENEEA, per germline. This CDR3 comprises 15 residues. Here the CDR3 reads CASSLGGTSAYEQYF. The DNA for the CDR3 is TGTGCCAGCAGCTTAGGAGGGACTAGTGCTTACGAGCAGTACTTC.

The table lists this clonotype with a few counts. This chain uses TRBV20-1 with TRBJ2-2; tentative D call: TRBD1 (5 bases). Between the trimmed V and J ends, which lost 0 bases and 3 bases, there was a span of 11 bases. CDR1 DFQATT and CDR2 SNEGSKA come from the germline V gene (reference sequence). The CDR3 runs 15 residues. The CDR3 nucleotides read TGCAGTGCTAGAGATATCAGGGCGTACACCGGGGAGCTGTTTTTT. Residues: CSARDIRAYTGELFF.

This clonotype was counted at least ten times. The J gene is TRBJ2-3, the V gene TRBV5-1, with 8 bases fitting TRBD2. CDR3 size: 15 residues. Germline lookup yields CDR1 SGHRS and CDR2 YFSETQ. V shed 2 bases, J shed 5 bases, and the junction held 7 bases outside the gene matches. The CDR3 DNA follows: TGCGCCAGCAGCTTTTCGGGAGGGCCGAAAGATACGCAGTATTTT. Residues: CASSFSGGPKDTQYF.